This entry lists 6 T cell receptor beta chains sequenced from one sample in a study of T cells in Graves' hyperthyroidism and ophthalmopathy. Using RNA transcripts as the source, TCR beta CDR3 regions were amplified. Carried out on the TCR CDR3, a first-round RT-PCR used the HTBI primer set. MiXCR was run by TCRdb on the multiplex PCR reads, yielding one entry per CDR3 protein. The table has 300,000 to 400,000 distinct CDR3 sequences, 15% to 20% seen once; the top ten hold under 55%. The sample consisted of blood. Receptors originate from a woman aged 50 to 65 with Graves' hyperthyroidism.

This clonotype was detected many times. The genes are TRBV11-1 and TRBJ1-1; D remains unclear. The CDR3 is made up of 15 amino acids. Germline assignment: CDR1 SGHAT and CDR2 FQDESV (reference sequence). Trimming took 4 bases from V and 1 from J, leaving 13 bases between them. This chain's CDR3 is CASSSGGRENTEAFF. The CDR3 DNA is TGTGCCAGCAGCTCCGGAGGGCGGGAGAACACTGAAGCTTTCTTT.

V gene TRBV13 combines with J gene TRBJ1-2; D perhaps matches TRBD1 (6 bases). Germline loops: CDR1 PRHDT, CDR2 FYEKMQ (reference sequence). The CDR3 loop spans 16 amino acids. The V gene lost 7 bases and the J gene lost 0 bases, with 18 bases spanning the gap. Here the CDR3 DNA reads TGTGCCAGCACCCTTAGCGGTAACAGGGCTAACTATGGCTACACCTTC. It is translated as CASTLSGNRANYGYTF.

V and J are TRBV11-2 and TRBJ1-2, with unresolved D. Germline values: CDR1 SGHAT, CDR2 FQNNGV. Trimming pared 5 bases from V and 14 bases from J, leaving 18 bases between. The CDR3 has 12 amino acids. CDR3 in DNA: TGTGCCAGCAGCCAAGGGCAGGTGAGGGCGACCTTC. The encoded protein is CASSQGQVRATF.

This chain's CDR3 is CASSGRTGQEGKNIQYF. For the CDR3, the DNA is TGTGCCAGCAGTGGACGGACGGGACAAGAAGGCAAAAACATTCAGTACTTC. The chain links TRBV2 to TRBJ2-4; possibly TRBD1 for D (6 bases). The germline V gene has CDR1 SNHLY and CDR2 FYNNEI. V was clipped by 4 bases and J by 3 bases, with 19 bases between them. The CDR3 loop spans 17 amino acids. The whole variable domain, remainder taken from reference TRBV2 and TRBJ2-4, is EPEVTQTPSHQVTQMGQEVILRCVPISNHLYFYWYRQILGQKVEFLVSFYNNEISEKSEIFDDQFSVERPDGSNFTLKIRSTKLEDSAMYFCASSGRTGQEGKNIQYFGAGTRLSVL.

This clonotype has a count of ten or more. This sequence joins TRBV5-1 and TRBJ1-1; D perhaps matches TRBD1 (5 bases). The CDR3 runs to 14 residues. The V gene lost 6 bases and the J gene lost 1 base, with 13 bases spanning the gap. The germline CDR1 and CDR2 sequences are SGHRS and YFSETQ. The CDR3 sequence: CASMRGGWNTEAFF. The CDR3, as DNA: TGCGCCAGCATGCGGGGGGGGTGGAACACTGAAGCTTTCTTT.

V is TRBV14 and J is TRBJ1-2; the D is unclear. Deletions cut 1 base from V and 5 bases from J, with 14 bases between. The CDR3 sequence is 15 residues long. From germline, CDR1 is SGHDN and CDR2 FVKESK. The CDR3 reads CASSQVTESPYGYTF. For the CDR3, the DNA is TGTGCCAGCAGCCAAGTGACCGAATCCCCATATGGCTACACCTTC.